This entry lists 15 T cell receptor beta chains sequenced from one sample in a study of human T cells and chemical hapten exposure. TCRdb reprocessed the 5' RACE reads via MiXCR and lists one record per CDR3 protein. The table records about 80,000 distinct CDR3 sequences, about 7.7% of them present only once. Someone pulled total RNA out of unfractionated whole blood. The receptors here all came from a male donor in good health.

This clonotype occurred many times. The genes are TRBV20-1 and TRBJ1-5, with D possibly matching TRBD1 (5 bases). Trimming took off 0 bases at V and 4 bases at J, with 19 bases between the two ends. This CDR3 has 17 residues. Germline V gives CDR1 DFQATT, CDR2 SNEGSKA (reference sequence). The CDR3 region is CSARDGQNAGLNQPQHF. The CDR3 coding sequence is TGCAGTGCTAGAGATGGCCAGAACGCAGGGCTGAATCAGCCCCAGCATTTT.

The V call is TRBV5-1, the J call TRBJ1-1; no firm D call. Germline-derived CDR1 and CDR2 are SGHRS and YFSETQ. Trimming removed 0 bases from V and 6 bases from J, with 12 bases in between. The CDR3 has 14 residues. The CDR3 loop reads CASSLGSGVSEAFF. Here the CDR3 DNA reads TGCGCCAGCAGCTTGGGGTCCGGGGTTTCTGAAGCTTTCTTT.

The table lists this clonotype with many counts. This chain connects TRBV12-3 or TRBV12-4 to TRBJ1-1; maybe TRBD1 (6 bases). The V gene lost 2 bases and the J gene lost 0 bases, with 7 bases spanning the gap. The CDR3 totals 14 residues. Here the CDR3 DNA reads TGTGCCAGCAGTTTAACAGGGCTGAACACTGAAGCTTTCTTT. It translates to CASSLTGLNTEAFF.

This clonotype was observed at least ten times. The chain has TRBV7-2 and TRBJ1-2, with 7 nucleotides matching TRBD1. The V gene's germline CDR1 is SGHTA and CDR2 FQGNSA. After removal of 2 bases from V and 3 bases from J, the junction contained 3 bases not matched to a gene. The CDR3 runs to 14 residues. The CDR3 sequence is CASSLSQGDYGYTF. CDR3 sequence (DNA): TGTGCCAGCAGCTTATCGCAGGGGGACTATGGCTACACCTTC.

This sequence joins TRBV13 and TRBJ1-5; D call uncertain. The CDR3 totals 13 residues. Trimming removed 0 bases at V and 2 bases at J, with 2 bases between. CDR1 is PRHDT and CDR2 is FYEKMQ in the germline V gene (reference sequence). In nucleotides, the CDR3 is TGTGCCAGCAGCTTAGGGTGCAATCAGCCCCAGCATTTT. Amino acids: CASSLGCNQPQHF.

V and J are TRBV11-2 and TRBJ1-1; possible D gene TRBD1, 6 bases. Looked up from germline, CDR1 is SGHAT and CDR2 is FQNNGV. Trimming took 0 bases from V and 1 from J, leaving 12 bases between them. The CDR3 sequence is 16 residues long. The CDR3 sequence: CASSLEWGARNTEAFF. DNA for the CDR3: TGTGCCAGCAGCTTAGAGTGGGGGGCCAGGAACACTGAAGCTTTCTTT.

This clonotype came up a few times. The gene calls are TRBV7-6 and TRBJ2-1; 9 bases match TRBD2. Germline V gives CDR1 SGHVS, CDR2 FNYEAQ. The CDR3 runs to 13 residues. The junction had 6 bases not matched to a gene; V was cut back by 5 bases and J by 10 bases. The CDR3 sequence is CASSMTLAGEQFF. The CDR3 DNA follows: TGTGCCAGCAGCATGACCCTAGCGGGAGAGCAGTTCTTC.

J is TRBJ2-5 and V is TRBV20-1, with 10 bases fitting TRBD1. Trimming at V came to 2 bases and at J to 5 bases, leaving 11 bases not matched to a gene. The CDR3 extends over 16 amino acids. Germline-derived CDR1 and CDR2 are DFQATT and SNEGSKA (reference sequence). The CDR3 here is CSARKPGTGVMETQYF. The CDR3 DNA is TGCAGTGCTAGAAAACCCGGGACAGGGGTCATGGAGACCCAGTACTTC.

This clonotype came up many times. The chain links TRBV29-1 to TRBJ2-7; D tentatively reads TRBD1 or TRBD2 (6 bases each). Germline V CDR1 and CDR2: SQVTM, ANQGSEA. The V end was cut by 3 bases, the J end by 5 bases, with 8 bases between. This CDR3 is built from 11 residues. CDR3 DNA sequence: TGCAGCGTTGAGGGGGGCGACGAGCAGTACTTC. This encodes CSVEGGDEQYF.

This clonotype was counted many times. This sequence joins TRBV5-1 and TRBJ2-6; 10 bases match TRBD2. Germline-derived CDR1 and CDR2 are SGHRS and YFSETQ. With V trimmed by 0 bases and J by 0 bases, 3 bases remained unmatched. This CDR3 is 18 amino acids long. The CDR3 DNA reads as TGCGCCAGCAGCTTGGAAGCGGGAGGGCCCTCTGGGGCCAACGTCCTGACTTTC. This codes for CASSLEAGGPSGANVLTF.

The table lists this clonotype with many counts. The chain carries TRBV6-2 or TRBV6-3 and TRBJ2-4, with D perhaps matching TRBD1 (5 bases). This CDR3 comprises 17 residues. Per germline, CDR1 MNHEY and CDR2 SVGEGT. V lost 2 bases and J lost 4, with 18 bases in between. The CDR3 protein is CASSYAGSADRKNIQYF. CDR3 sequence (DNA): TGTGCCAGCAGTTACGCAGGGTCGGCCGATCGGAAAAACATTCAGTACTTC.

This clonotype was counted ten times or more. The chain joins TRBV4-2 to TRBJ1-1, with 10 positions matching TRBD1. The CDR3 extends over 15 amino acids. Trimming took 0 bases from V and 7 from J; bases not matched to a gene: 5. The germline CDR1 and CDR2 sequences are LGHNA and YNFKEQ. CDR3 sequence: CASSQDRGQGFEAFF. Written as DNA, the CDR3 is TGTGCCAGCAGCCAAGATAGGGGACAGGGGTTTGAAGCTTTCTTT.

This clonotype was seen many times. The chain has TRBV6-5 and TRBJ2-6, with TRBD1 as a possible D gene (6 bases). Trimming removed 1 base from V and 0 bases from J, with 13 bases in between. The CDR3 runs 18 residues. Germline V CDR1 and CDR2: MNHEY, SVGAGI. The CDR3 DNA is TGTGCCAGCAGTTACTTTCCGGACAGCCTCTCTGGGGCCAACGTCCTGACTTTC. Amino acid sequence: CASSYFPDSLSGANVLTF.

The DNA of the CDR3 is TGTGCCATCATTTCCGACCGCTTGGGAGGCTACACCTTC. It specifies CAIISDRLGGYTF. This chain uses TRBV10-3 with TRBJ1-2; no clear D. Germline V gene data show CDR1 as ENHRY and CDR2 as SYGVKD. This CDR3 region has 13 residues. Trimming shortened V by 7 bases and J by 8 bases, and 17 bases separated the two germline ends.

This clonotype was detected ten times or more. J is TRBJ2-3 and V is TRBV20-1; 8 nucleotides match TRBD2. Trimming removed 1 base from V and 4 bases from J; junction bases left unmatched: 4. From germline, CDR1 is DFQATT and CDR2 SNEGSKA (reference sequence). CDR3 size: 14 residues. The CDR3 DNA reads as TGCAGTGCTAGAGCGGGGGGGGCCCCAGATACGCAGTATTTT. It specifies CSARAGGAPDTQYF.